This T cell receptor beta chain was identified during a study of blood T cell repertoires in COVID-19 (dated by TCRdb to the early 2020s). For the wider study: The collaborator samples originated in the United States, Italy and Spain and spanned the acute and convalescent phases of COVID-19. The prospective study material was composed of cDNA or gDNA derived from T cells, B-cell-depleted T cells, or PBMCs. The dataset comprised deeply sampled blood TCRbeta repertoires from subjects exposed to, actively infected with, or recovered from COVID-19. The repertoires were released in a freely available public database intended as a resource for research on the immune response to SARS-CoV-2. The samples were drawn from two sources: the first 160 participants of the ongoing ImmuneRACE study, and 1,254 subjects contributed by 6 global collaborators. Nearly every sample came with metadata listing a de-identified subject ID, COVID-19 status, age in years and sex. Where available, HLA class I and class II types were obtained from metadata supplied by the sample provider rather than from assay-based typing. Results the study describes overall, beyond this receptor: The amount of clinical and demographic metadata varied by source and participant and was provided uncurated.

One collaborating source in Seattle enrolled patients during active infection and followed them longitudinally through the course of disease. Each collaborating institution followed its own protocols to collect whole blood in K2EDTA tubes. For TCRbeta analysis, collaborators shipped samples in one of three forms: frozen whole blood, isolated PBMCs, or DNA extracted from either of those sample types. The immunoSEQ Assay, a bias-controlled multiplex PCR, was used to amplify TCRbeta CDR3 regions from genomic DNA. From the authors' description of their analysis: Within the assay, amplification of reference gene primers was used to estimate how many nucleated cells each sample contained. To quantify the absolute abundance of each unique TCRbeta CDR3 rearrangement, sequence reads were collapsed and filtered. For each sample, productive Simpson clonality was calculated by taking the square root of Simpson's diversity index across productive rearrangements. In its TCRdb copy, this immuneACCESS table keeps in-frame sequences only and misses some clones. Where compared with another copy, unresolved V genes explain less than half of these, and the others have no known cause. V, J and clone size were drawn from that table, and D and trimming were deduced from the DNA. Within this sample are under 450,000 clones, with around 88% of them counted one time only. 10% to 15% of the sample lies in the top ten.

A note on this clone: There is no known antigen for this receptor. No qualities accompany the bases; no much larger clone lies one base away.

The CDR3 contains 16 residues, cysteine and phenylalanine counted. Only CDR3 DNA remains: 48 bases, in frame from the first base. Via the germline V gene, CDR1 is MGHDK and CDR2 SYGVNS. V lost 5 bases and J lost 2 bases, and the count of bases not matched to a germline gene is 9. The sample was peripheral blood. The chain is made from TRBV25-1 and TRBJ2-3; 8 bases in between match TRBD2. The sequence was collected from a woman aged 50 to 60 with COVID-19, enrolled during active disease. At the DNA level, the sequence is TGTGCCAGCAGTCCCCTCCGTAGCGGGGACACAGATACGCAGTATTTT. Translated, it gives CASSPLRSGDTDTQYF. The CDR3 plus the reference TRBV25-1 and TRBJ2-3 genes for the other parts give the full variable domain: EADIYQTPRYLVIGTGKKITLECSQTMGHDKMYWYQQDPGMELHLIHYSYGVNSTEKGDLSSESTVSRIRTEHFPLTLESARPSHTSQYLCASSPLRSGDTDTQYFGPGTRLTVL.